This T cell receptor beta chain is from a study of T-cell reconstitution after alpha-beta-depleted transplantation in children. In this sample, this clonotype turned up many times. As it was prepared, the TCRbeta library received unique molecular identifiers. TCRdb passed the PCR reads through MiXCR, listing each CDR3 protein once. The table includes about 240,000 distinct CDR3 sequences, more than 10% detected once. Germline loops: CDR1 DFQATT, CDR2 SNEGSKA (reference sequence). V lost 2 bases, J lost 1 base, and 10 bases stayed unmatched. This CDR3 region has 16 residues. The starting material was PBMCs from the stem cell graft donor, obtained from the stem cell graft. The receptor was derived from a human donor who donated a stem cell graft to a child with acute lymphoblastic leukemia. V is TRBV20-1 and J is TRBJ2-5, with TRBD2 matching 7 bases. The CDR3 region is CSARSLAEKIQETQYF. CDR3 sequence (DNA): TGCAGTGCTAGATCCCTAGCGGAAAAGATCCAAGAGACCCAGTACTTC.